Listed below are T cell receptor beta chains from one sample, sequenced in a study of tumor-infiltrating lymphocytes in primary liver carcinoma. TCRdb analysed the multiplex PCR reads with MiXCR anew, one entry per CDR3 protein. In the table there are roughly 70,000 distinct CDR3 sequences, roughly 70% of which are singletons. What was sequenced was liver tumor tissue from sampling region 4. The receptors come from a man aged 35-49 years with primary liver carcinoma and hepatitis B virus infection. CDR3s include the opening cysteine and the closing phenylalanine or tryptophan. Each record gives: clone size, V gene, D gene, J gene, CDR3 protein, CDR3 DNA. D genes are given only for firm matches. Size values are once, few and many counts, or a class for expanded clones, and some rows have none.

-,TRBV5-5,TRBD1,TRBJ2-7,CASSFQGTGVYEQYF,TGTGCCAGCAGCTTTCAGGGGACAGGAGTCTACGAGCAGTACTTC
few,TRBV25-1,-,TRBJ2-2,CVSSDHGGDGELFF,TGTGTTAGCAGTGATCACGGGGGTGATGGGGAGCTGTTTTTT
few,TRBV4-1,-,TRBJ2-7,CASSRGFQQGNEQYF,TGCGCCAGCAGCCGAGGATTCCAACAGGGAAATGAGCAGTACTTC
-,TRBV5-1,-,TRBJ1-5,CASSHEVNLPQHF,TGCGCCAGCAGCCATGAAGTGAATCTGCCCCAGCATTTT
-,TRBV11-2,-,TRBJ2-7,CVSSPGGYKQYF,TGTGTCAGCAGTCCCGGGGGCTACAAGCAGTACTTC
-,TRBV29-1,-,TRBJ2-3,CSVAGPATRYF,TGCAGCGTTGCCGGACCCGCAACGCGGTATTTT
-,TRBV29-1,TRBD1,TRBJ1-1,CSVEDLNGTGTGVDTEAFF,TGCAGCGTTGAAGATCTTAATGGGACAGGGACGGGGGTGGACACTGAAGCTTTCTTT
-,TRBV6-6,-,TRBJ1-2,CASSEGPAGGGYDYTF,TGTGCTAGCAGCGAAGGTCCGGCCGGAGGAGGATATGACTACACCTTC
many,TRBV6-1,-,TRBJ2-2,CASSESVNTGELFF,TGTGCCAGCAGTGAATCAGTGAACACCGGGGAGCTGTTTTTT
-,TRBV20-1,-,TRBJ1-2,CSAAGQGNRGYTF,TGCAGTGCCGCCGGGCAGGGTAATCGTGGCTACACCTTC
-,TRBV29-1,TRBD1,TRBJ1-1,CGVPGQGKEITEAFF,TGCGGCGTACCCGGACAGGGGAAGGAGATCACTGAAGCTTTCTTT
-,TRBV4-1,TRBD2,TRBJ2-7,CASSQSLADPLYEQYF,TGCGCCAGCAGCCAATCTCTAGCGGATCCACTTTACGAGCAGTACTTC
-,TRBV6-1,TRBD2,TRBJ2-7,CASRSRSSGGSEQYF,TGTGCCAGCAGGTCAAGAAGTAGCGGGGGGTCCGAGCAGTACTTC
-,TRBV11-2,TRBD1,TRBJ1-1,CTSSARTGGQDEAFF,TGTACCAGCAGCGCCAGGACAGGGGGTCAGGATGAAGCTTTCTTT